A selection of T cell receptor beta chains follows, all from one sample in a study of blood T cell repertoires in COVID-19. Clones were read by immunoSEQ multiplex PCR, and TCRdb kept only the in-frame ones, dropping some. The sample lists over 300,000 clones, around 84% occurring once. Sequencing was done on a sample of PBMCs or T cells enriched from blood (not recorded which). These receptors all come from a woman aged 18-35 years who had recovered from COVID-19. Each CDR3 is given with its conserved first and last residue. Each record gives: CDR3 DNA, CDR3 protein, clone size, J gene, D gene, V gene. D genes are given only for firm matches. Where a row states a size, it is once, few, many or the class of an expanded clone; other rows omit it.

DNA: TGTGCCTGGAGTACACATCTGGGACAGGGGGTGGGTGGCTACACCTTC
CDR3: CAWSTHLGQGVGGYTF
size: .
J: TRBJ1-2
D: TRBD1
V: TRBV30

DNA: TGCGCCAGCAGCTTGGAGCAGGGGTATAACCTGTTTTTT
CDR3: CASSLEQGYNLFF
size: .
J: TRBJ1-4
D: .
V: TRBV5-1

DNA: TGTGCCAGCAGCTTCGAGGGGGGGCCTGAGCAGTTCTTC
CDR3: CASSFEGGPEQFF
size: .
J: TRBJ2-1
D: .
V: TRBV7-9

DNA: TGTGCCAGTATGTTCGGAGGGTCCTACAATGAGCAGTTCTTC
CDR3: CASMFGGSYNEQFF
size: .
J: TRBJ2-1
D: .
V: TRBV19

DNA: TGTGCCAGCAGCCGAACAGGGGTAACAGAGACCCAGTACTTC
CDR3: CASSRTGVTETQYF
size: .
J: TRBJ2-5
D: TRBD1
V: TRBV9

DNA: TGTGCCAGCAGTGCCGCTAGCTCCTACGAGCAGTACTTC
CDR3: CASSAASSYEQYF
size: .
J: TRBJ2-7
D: .
V: TRBV2

DNA: TGTGCCAGCAGCCCGGACAGGGGGCGTCAGCCCCAGCATTTT
CDR3: CASSPDRGRQPQHF
size: .
J: TRBJ1-5
D: TRBD1
V: TRBV27

DNA: TGTGCCATCAGTGACAGGGATCCCTATGGGGGCTACACCTTC
CDR3: CAISDRDPYGGYTF
size: .
J: TRBJ1-2
D: .
V: TRBV10-3

DNA: TGTGCCAGTAGTTTCTACAGGTCGCTGACCGCTGAAGCTTTCTTT
CDR3: CASSFYRSLTAEAFF
size: .
J: TRBJ1-1
D: .
V: TRBV19

DNA: TGTGCCATCAGTGAGGGAGCGGGGGGGCGCAATGAGCAGTTCTTC
CDR3: CAISEGAGGRNEQFF
size: .
J: TRBJ2-1
D: TRBD2
V: TRBV10-3

DNA: TGTGCCAGCAGTTATAAGGACAGGGGCGTAAAAGAAGCTTTCTTT
CDR3: CASSYKDRGVKEAFF
size: .
J: TRBJ1-1
D: TRBD1
V: TRBV6-7

DNA: TGTGCCAGCTCGGTGACAGGGGGCAACACTGAAGCTTTCTTT
CDR3: CASSVTGGNTEAFF
size: few
J: TRBJ1-1
D: TRBD1
V: TRBV18

DNA: TGTGCCAGCAGACACACAAACAGGATCAATTCACCCCTCCACTTT
CDR3: CASRHTNRINSPLHF
size: once
J: TRBJ1-6
D: .
V: TRBV6-5

DNA: TGTGCCAGCAGTGGGGGACAGGGCGAGACTAGCGGGATATGGAATGAGCAGTTCTTC
CDR3: CASSGGQGETSGIWNEQFF
size: .
J: TRBJ2-1
D: TRBD2
V: TRBV28

DNA: TGCGCCAGCAGCTTGGCGGGACAGAAGTTTGGCAACACCATATATTTT
CDR3: CASSLAGQKFGNTIYF
size: .
J: TRBJ1-3
D: TRBD1
V: TRBV5-1

DNA: TGTGCCAGCAGTTCGGGAGAACCTGAAGCTTTCTTT
CDR3: CASSSGEPEAFF
size: .
J: TRBJ1-1
D: .
V: TRBV28

DNA: TGTGCCAGCGCAAGGGACAGGGGCACAGATACGCAGTATTTT
CDR3: CASARDRGTDTQYF
size: .
J: TRBJ2-3
D: TRBD1
V: TRBV9

DNA: TGTGCCAGCAGTTTAGGGGGCTCTAGCACAGATACGCAGTATTTT
CDR3: CASSLGGSSTDTQYF
size: .
J: TRBJ2-3
D: .
V: TRBV27

DNA: TGTGCCAGCACCGCGGGAACAGGCGGCGGGCAGTACTTC
CDR3: CASTAGTGGGQYF
size: .
J: TRBJ2-7
D: .
V: TRBV11-2

DNA: TGTGCCAGCAGCTTAAAGGGACTAGCGGGGGAGACCCAGTACTTC
CDR3: CASSLKGLAGETQYF
size: .
J: TRBJ2-5
D: TRBD2
V: TRBV7-9

DNA: TGCGCCAGCAGCCTGGGCAGGGGGAGTGAGGCTTTCTTT
CDR3: CASSLGRGSEAFF
size: .
J: TRBJ1-1
D: TRBD1
V: TRBV10-2

DNA: TGTGCCAGCGGGAGCCAGCTTACTCGGACCGGGGAGCTGTTTTTT
CDR3: CASGSQLTRTGELFF
size: .
J: TRBJ2-2
D: .
V: TRBV27

DNA: TGCGCCAGCAGTGAGTCAACACGAGGGAGGACCGGGGAGCTGTTTTTT
CDR3: CASSESTRGRTGELFF
size: few
J: TRBJ2-2
D: .
V: TRBV10-1

DNA: TGTGCCAGCAGCCAACAGGACAGTTCCTACGAGCAGTACTTC
CDR3: CASSQQDSSYEQYF
size: .
J: TRBJ2-7
D: .
V: TRBV5-4

DNA: TGTGCCAGCAGGAGACAGGTTAACACTGAAGCTTTCTTT
CDR3: CASRRQVNTEAFF
size: .
J: TRBJ1-1
D: .
V: TRBV7-9

DNA: TGTGCCAGCAGCCTACAGGGTTACACTGAAGCTTTCTTT
CDR3: CASSLQGYTEAFF
size: .
J: TRBJ1-1
D: .
V: TRBV12-3/TRBV12-4

DNA: TGTGCCAGCTCACCCCGGGACAGGAACACCGGGGAGCTGTTTTTT
CDR3: CASSPRDRNTGELFF
size: .
J: TRBJ2-2
D: TRBD1
V: TRBV18

DNA: TGTGCCAGCAGGGCGGGGGCCTATGGCTACACCTTC
CDR3: CASRAGAYGYTF
size: .
J: TRBJ1-2
D: .
V: TRBV27

DNA: TGTGCCAGCAGTTACTCGAGAACAGGGCTCTCCTACGAGCAGTACTTC
CDR3: CASSYSRTGLSYEQYF
size: .
J: TRBJ2-7
D: .
V: TRBV6-5

DNA: TGTGCCAGCAGTTTATATAGTTGGGCTAGCGGGACTTCCCATACGCAGTATTTT
CDR3: CASSLYSWASGTSHTQYF
size: .
J: TRBJ2-3
D: TRBD2
V: TRBV28

DNA: TGTGCCACCAGCAGAGAACGACAGGGGGCGTATGGGGAGCTGTTTTTT
CDR3: CATSRERQGAYGELFF
size: .
J: TRBJ2-2
D: TRBD1
V: TRBV15

DNA: TGTGCCAGCAGTTCCTCCAGACAACTGAACACTGAAGCTTTCTTT
CDR3: CASSSSRQLNTEAFF
size: .
J: TRBJ1-1
D: .
V: TRBV28

DNA: TGTGCCAGCAGTGAAGGGACAGGCCTGAACACTGAAGCTTTCTTT
CDR3: CASSEGTGLNTEAFF
size: .
J: TRBJ1-1
D: TRBD1
V: TRBV2

DNA: TGTGCCAGCACCCCCAGAGGGGCAGGGGGTGGTGGCTACACCTTC
CDR3: CASTPRGAGGGGYTF
size: few
J: TRBJ1-2
D: TRBD1
V: TRBV28

DNA: TGTGCCAGCAGCCAAGGGACTAGGACCGAGGGAGAGACCCAGTACTTC
CDR3: CASSQGTRTEGETQYF
size: once
J: TRBJ2-5
D: TRBD2
V: TRBV3-1/TRBV3-2

DNA: TGTGCCAGCAGCTTGACAGGGGACACAGATACGCAGTATTTT
CDR3: CASSLTGDTDTQYF
size: .
J: TRBJ2-3
D: TRBD1
V: TRBV9

DNA: TGTGCCAGCAGCCGACCTACCGGGACCGCAAGCGGGGGTTACGAGCAGTACTTC
CDR3: CASSRPTGTASGGYEQYF
size: .
J: TRBJ2-7
D: TRBD2
V: TRBV28

DNA: TGTGCCAGCAGTTTGGGACAGGGGCGAATATCCGGCTACGAGCAGTACTTC
CDR3: CASSLGQGRISGYEQYF
size: .
J: TRBJ2-7
D: TRBD1
V: TRBV27